This T cell receptor beta chain is from a study of control samples from healthy donors and cancer patients. Libraries were prepared by immunoSEQ multiplex PCR; TCRdb keeps only in-frame clonotypes and omits some of them. The table has 98,000 or so clones, about four fifths seen once. The ends were cut back, 4 bases at V and 4 bases at J, with 13 bases in the middle. Germline loops: CDR1 SGHNT, CDR2 YYREEE (reference sequence). The CDR3 sequence is 14 residues long. Sequenced input: blood. The sequence was obtained from a man aged 55 to 70 in good health. V is TRBV5-4 and J is TRBJ2-3, with D possibly matching TRBD2 (6 bases). CDR3 nucleotides: TGTGCCAGCAGCCCAAGACCGGGGGCAGATACGCAGTATTTT. Protein sequence: CASSPRPGADTQYF.